This TCR beta chain appears in the sequencing data of a study of T-cell memory formation after mild COVID-19. This clonotype turned up a few times. TCRdb processed the 5' RACE reads anew with MiXCR; each CDR3 protein has one entry. The sample yields roughly 42,000 distinct CDR3 sequences, 7.3% seen once. The V gene's germline CDR1 is SGHNT and CDR2 YYREEE (reference sequence). V lost 0 bases to trimming and J lost 7 bases, with 10 bases between them. CDR3 length equals 14 residues. Specimen: PBMCs or a T cell subset sorted from them (not recorded which). The TCR was taken from a young man who had mild COVID-19 (a few samples of this study predate the infection). Cell type and time point are not known. The J gene is TRBJ2-2, the V gene TRBV5-4; D is perhaps TRBD1 or TRBD2 (5 bases each). The CDR3, as DNA: TGTGCCAGCAGCTTGGGGACGAGGGGCGGGGAGCTGTTTTTT. This translates into CASSLGTRGGELFF.